The rows below give T cell receptor beta chains drawn from one sample of a study of blood T cell dynamics during melanoma immunotherapy. Sequenced by immunoSEQ multiplex PCR; TCRdb stores in-frame clones only, minus some. The sample shows over a thousand clones, 55% to 70% of them seen only once. Sample: central memory CD8+ T cells from blood, taken from a patient treated with checkpoint blockade. These receptors originate from a human donor with melanoma. Each CDR3 is given with its conserved first and last residue. Fields, in order: CDR3 length, V gene, D gene, clone size, J gene, CDR3 protein, CDR3 DNA. A D gene is named only where the DNA matches it firmly. Not all rows give a size; the values are once, few, many and, for expanded clones, a class.

>16|TRBV4-3|TRBD1|-|TRBJ2-1
CASSQEGTEAYNEQFF
TGCGCCAGCAGCCAAGAAGGGACAGAGGCTTACAATGAGCAGTTCTTC
>16|TRBV7-9|-|-|TRBJ2-2
CASSLINVDYTGELFF
TGTGCCAGCAGCTTAATTAACGTTGACTACACCGGGGAGCTGTTTTTT
>13|TRBV7-3|TRBD1|once|TRBJ2-7
CASSRGQGYEQYF
TGTGCCAGCAGCCGGGGACAGGGCTACGAGCAGTACTTC
>17|TRBV4-2|TRBD1|-|TRBJ2-7
CASSQFQQGPVWGEQYF
TGTGCCAGCAGCCAATTCCAACAGGGGCCCGTGTGGGGGGAGCAGTACTTC
>13|TRBV9|-|few|TRBJ2-7
CASSPTGLGEQYF
TGTGCCAGCAGCCCTACAGGGTTAGGCGAGCAGTACTTC
>10|TRBV20-1|-|once|TRBJ1-1
CSLWDGEAFF
TGCAGTCTCTGGGACGGCGAAGCTTTCTTT
>12|TRBV27|-|-|TRBJ1-6
CASRLNNSPLHF
TGTGCCAGCAGGCTAAATAATTCACCCCTCCACTTT
>14|TRBV28|TRBD1|few|TRBJ1-1
CASSQQGLNTEAFF
TGTGCCAGCAGCCAACAGGGGCTGAACACTGAAGCTTTCTTT
>14|TRBV7-6|-|once|TRBJ2-7
CASSPWTGSYEQYF
TGTGCCAGCAGCCCTTGGACTGGATCCTACGAGCAGTACTTC
>18|TRBV7-2|TRBD2|-|TRBJ2-5
CASSSFGTSGRARETQYF
TGTGCCAGCAGTAGCTTTGGTACTAGCGGGAGAGCGAGAGAGACCCAGTACTTC
>16|TRBV4-3|-|-|TRBJ1-4
CASSQGGPGEPEKLFF
TGCGCCAGCAGCCAAGGTGGTCCAGGAGAGCCCGAAAAACTGTTTTTT
>13|TRBV7-7|TRBD1|-|TRBJ2-5
CASSSGQQETQYF
TGTGCTAGCAGCTCGGGACAGCAAGAGACCCAGTACTTC
>18|TRBV5-3|TRBD2|-|TRBJ2-7
CARSSGTSGSIDSYEQYF
TGTGCCAGAAGTTCCGGGACTAGCGGGAGTATTGATTCCTACGAGCAGTACTTC
>17|TRBV4-3|TRBD2|once|TRBJ2-1
CASSQGAGVRSYNEQFF
TGCGCCAGCAGCCAAGGAGCGGGAGTTCGCTCCTACAATGAGCAGTTCTTC
>15|TRBV28|TRBD1|few|TRBJ1-5
CASSLFGRGDQPQHF
TGTGCCAGCAGTTTATTTGGCAGGGGGGATCAGCCCCAGCATTTT
>15|TRBV9|TRBD2|-|TRBJ2-7
CASSVGGRASYEQYF
TGTGCCAGCAGCGTAGGCGGGAGGGCCTCCTACGAGCAGTACTTC
>13|TRBV29-1|-|-|TRBJ2-1
CSVEDSSYNEQFF
TGCAGCGTTGAGGACAGTTCCTACAATGAGCAGTTCTTC
>14|TRBV11-2|-|-|TRBJ2-7
CASSSQEDAYEQYF
TGTGCCAGCAGCTCCCAGGAGGACGCCTACGAGCAGTACTTC
>17|TRBV9|TRBD2|once|TRBJ2-1
CASSVDTSGSLSNEQFF
TGTGCCAGCAGCGTCGACACTAGCGGGAGCTTGTCCAATGAGCAGTTCTTC